Presented here are 19 T cell receptor beta chains from one specimen sequenced in a study of blood T cells in healthy people across ages. Together with a sample-barcoded 5' primer, a J-beta primer mix was included in a second PCR lasting about 6 to 11 cycles. A single record per CDR3 protein comes from TCRdb applying MiXCR to the 5' RACE reads. The sample lists hundreds of thousands of distinct CDR3 sequences; under 65% were seen once. Sequenced sample: blood. These receptors all stem from a man between 60 and 70 years old in good health.

The chain joins TRBV7-9 to TRBJ2-1; D is ambiguous. The germline CDR1 and CDR2 sequences are SEHNR and FQNEAQ (reference sequence). The CDR3 extends over 13 amino acids. The V end lost 5 bases, the J end lost 6 bases, and 11 bases lay between the germline ends. This CDR3 is CASSASSINEQFF. The CDR3 DNA reads TGTGCCAGCAGCGCGTCGTCCATCAATGAGCAGTTCTTC.

This clonotype has just a few counts. The chain couples TRBV29-1 to TRBJ2-1, with D perhaps TRBD1 or TRBD2 (5 bases each). CDR3 size: 13 residues. The V end lost 6 bases, the J end lost 7 bases, and 16 bases lay between the germline ends. The germline CDR1 and CDR2 sequences are SQVTM and ANQGSEA. CDR3 sequence reads: CSVERSWGNEQFF. The CDR3 DNA is TGCAGCGTCGAGCGGTCATGGGGGAATGAGCAGTTCTTC.

This clonotype has ten or more counts. The J gene is TRBJ2-5, the V gene TRBV7-9; D uncertain. The germline gives CDR1 SEHNR, CDR2 FQNEAQ (reference sequence). Trimming left V 3 bases short and J 3 bases short, with 2 bases between. This CDR3 is 11 amino acids long. The DNA for the CDR3 is TGTGCCAGCAGCTTGAAAGAGACCCAGTACTTC. Translation: CASSLKETQYF.

The chain uses TRBV20-1 and TRBJ1-1; 7 bases are a match to TRBD1. This CDR3 contains 14 residues. The V gene end was trimmed by 6 bases and the J gene end by 4 bases; junction bases not matched to a gene: 11. From germline, CDR1 is DFQATT and CDR2 SNEGSKA (reference sequence). This CDR3 is CSAPRTGAATEAFF. In DNA form, the CDR3 reads TGCAGTGCCCCGAGGACAGGAGCGGCCACTGAAGCTTTCTTT.

The sample holds a few counts of this clonotype. This chain links TRBV2 with TRBJ2-7; 7 bases fit TRBD1. The CDR3 extends over 13 amino acids. Trimming cost V 2 bases and J 4 bases; bases outside gene matches: 2. Germline CDR1 reads SNHLY; CDR2 reads FYNNEI. CDR3 sequence (DNA): TGTGCCAGCAGTGAACCGACAGGGTACGAGCAGTACTTC. Protein product: CASSEPTGYEQYF.

The gene calls are TRBV2 and TRBJ2-1; maybe TRBD1 (6 bases). Germline V CDR1 and CDR2: SNHLY, FYNNEI. The V gene lost 8 bases and the J gene lost 10 bases, with 15 bases spanning the gap. This CDR3 has 12 residues. The CDR3 coding sequence is TGTGCCAGCGGGAGTAGACAGGCCGAGCAGTTCTTC. This sequence encodes CASGSRQAEQFF. Filled out from reference TRBV2 and TRBJ2-1, the complete variable domain reads EPEVTQTPSHQVTQMGQEVILRCVPISNHLYFYWYRQILGQKVEFLVSFYNNEISEKSEIFDDQFSVERPDGSNFTLKIRSTKLEDSAMYFCASGSRQAEQFFGPGTRLTVL.

This chain uses TRBV10-3 with TRBJ2-7; TRBD2 agrees at 8 bases. Germline lookup yields CDR1 ENHRY and CDR2 SYGVKD. V was pared by 4 bases and J by 3 bases, with 17 bases of the junction left unmatched. The CDR3 totals 18 residues. In nucleotides, the CDR3 is TGTGCCATCAGTGCCTGGGGGACTAGTGGTGTCTCCCTCTACGAGCAGTACTTC. Its protein is CAISAWGTSGVSLYEQYF.

The chain employs TRBV5-8 and TRBJ1-4; no clear D. The length of the CDR3 is 18 residues. The germline V and J ends were trimmed by 0 bases and 0 bases, with 15 bases remaining between them. CDR1 is SGHTS, CDR2 YDEGEE, per germline. This CDR3 is CASSLEYASFATNEKLFF. CDR3 nucleotide sequence: TGTGCCAGCAGCTTGGAATACGCCAGCTTTGCAACTAATGAAAAACTGTTTTTT.

In its sample, this clonotype was seen a few times. The chain employs TRBV5-1 and TRBJ1-2, with 8 positions matching TRBD1. J gave up 2 bases and V 4 bases, and 7 bases lay outside the gene matches. The CDR3 is 15 amino acids. CDR1 and CDR2 (germline): SGHRS, YFSETQ. Written as DNA, the CDR3 is TGCGCCAGCAGCCCGTCGACAGGGGCCAACTATGGCTACACCTTC. It codes for CASSPSTGANYGYTF. Full variable domain (missing parts from reference TRBV5-1 and TRBJ1-2): KAGVTQTPRYLIKTRGQQVTLSCSPISGHRSVSWYQQTPGQGLQFLFEYFSETQRNKGNFPGRFSGRQFSNSRSEMNVSTLELGDSALYLCASSPSTGANYGYTFGSGTRLTVV.

This chain joins TRBV7-9 and TRBJ2-6; D is undetermined. Trimming cost V 1 base and J 12 bases, with 13 bases left between them. The CDR3 is 14 amino acids. Germline V gives CDR1 SEHNR, CDR2 FQNEAQ (reference sequence). DNA of the CDR3: TGTGCCAGCAGCTTAGGATGGTCGAGGAGCGTCCTGACTTTC. The encoded protein is CASSLGWSRSVLTF.

The chain joins TRBV11-2 to TRBJ2-5; either TRBD1 or TRBD2 may fit D (5 bases each). The germline V gene has CDR1 SGHAT and CDR2 FQNNGV. This CDR3 contains 14 residues. Trimming left V 5 bases short and J 3 bases short, with 13 bases between. In nucleotides, the CDR3 is TGTGCCAGCAGCCCGGGACGGAAAAAAGAGACCCAGTACTTC. This sequence encodes CASSPGRKKETQYF.

The chain has TRBV29-1 and TRBJ2-3; the match to TRBD1 covers 8 bases. Germline CDR1 and CDR2: SQVTM and ANQGSEA. The CDR3 loop spans 13 amino acids. V lost 4 bases to trimming and J lost 1 base; unmatched junction nucleotides: 1. The CDR3 is CSVGGQGTDTQYF. CDR3 DNA: TGCAGCGTTGGGGGACAGGGCACAGATACGCAGTATTTT.

This clonotype was detected many times. The chain uses TRBV7-9 and TRBJ2-7; the D gene is possibly TRBD2 (5 bases). Deletions cut 3 bases from V and 2 bases from J, with 11 bases between. The CDR3 has 14 amino acids. The germline CDR1 and CDR2 sequences are SEHNR and FQNEAQ (reference sequence). The CDR3 region is CASSLGSSTYEQYF. CDR3 nucleotides: TGTGCCAGCAGCTTGGGGTCTAGCACCTACGAGCAGTACTTC.

This chain connects TRBV3-1 to TRBJ2-7; the D gene is possibly TRBD2 (5 bases). Judging by the DNA end, TRBJ2-5 fits better; the J call may be wrong. The CDR3 is made up of 14 amino acids. Per germline, CDR1 LGHDT and CDR2 YNNKEL (reference sequence). DNA of the CDR3: TGTGCCAGCAGCCAAGCCCCCGGGGTGGAGACCCAGTACTTC. Residues: CASSQAPGVETQYF.

The V and J genes are TRBV9 and TRBJ2-1, with D possibly matching TRBD1 (6 bases). V was cut by 0 bases and J by 2 bases, with 12 bases left in between. The CDR3 length is 16 residues. From germline, CDR1 is SGDLS and CDR2 YYNGEE. CDR3 protein: CASSVGGRGAYNEQFF. As DNA, the CDR3 is TGTGCCAGCAGCGTAGGGGGCAGGGGCGCCTACAATGAGCAGTTCTTC.

The chain has TRBV12-3 or TRBV12-4 and TRBJ2-1, with D possibly matching TRBD1 (5 bases). V was cut by 2 bases and J by 12 bases, with 14 bases left in between. This CDR3 spans 13 amino acids. CDR3 sequence (DNA): TGTGCCAGCAGTTTAAGTCCGCCTAGGGGGCAGTTCTTC. Its protein product is CASSLSPPRGQFF.

J is TRBJ2-1 and V is TRBV6-5; TRBD2 is a possible D gene (6 bases). There are 11 residues in the CDR3. Germline CDR1 MNHEY, CDR2 SVGAGI. The V and J ends lost 8 bases and 10 bases respectively, with 12 bases between them. The CDR3 nucleotides read TGTGCCAGCGGGGAGGTTTACGAGCAGTTCTTC. Amino acids: CASGEVYEQFF.

This clonotype has just one count. The chain carries TRBV6-1 and TRBJ1-2, with no clear D. This CDR3 has 17 residues. Trimming took 5 bases from V and 0 from J, leaving 19 bases between them. Germline values: CDR1 MNHNS, CDR2 SASEGT. DNA of the CDR3: TGTGCCAGCAGTCTGCGTTTAGGCAGGAGAGCTAACTATGGCTACACCTTC. As protein: CASSLRLGRRANYGYTF.

The chain joins TRBV29-1 to TRBJ1-5, with no clear D. The CDR3 loop spans 13 amino acids. V shed 6 bases and J shed 0 bases, with 9 bases lying between them. In germline, CDR1 is SQVTM, CDR2 ANQGSEA. The CDR3 DNA reads TGCAGCGTCAGGACTACTAGCAATCAGCCCCAGCATTTT. Amino acid sequence: CSVRTTSNQPQHF.